These 3 T cell receptor beta chains came from one sample sequenced in a study of T cells in Graves' hyperthyroidism and ophthalmopathy. TCR beta CDR3 regions were amplified from RNA transcripts. The TCR CDR3 was amplified in a first-round RT-PCR using the HTBI primer set. TCRdb re-called the multiplex PCR reads through MiXCR, storing one row per CDR3 protein. The table shows 480,000 or so distinct CDR3 sequences, with around 15% occurring only once. The sample was blood. The receptors come from a woman in her late teens or twenties with Graves' hyperthyroidism.

This clonotype was seen ten or more times. V is TRBV9 and J is TRBJ1-3, with D uncertain. Trimming shortened V by 0 bases and J by 0 bases, and 13 bases separated the two germline ends. This CDR3 has 17 residues. Looked up from germline, CDR1 is SGDLS and CDR2 is YYNGEE. The CDR3 DNA follows: TGTGCCAGCAGCGTAGCCCGGGGTCGGGGCTCTGGAAACACCATATATTTT. Residues: CASSVARGRGSGNTIYF.

This clonotype occurred many times. The chain employs TRBV29-1 and TRBJ2-5; no clear D. Germline values: CDR1 SQVTM, CDR2 ANQGSEA. V was cut by 3 bases and J by 5 bases, with 10 bases left in between. This CDR3 spans 12 amino acids. In DNA, the CDR3 is TGCAGCGTTGACAGGATGTGGGAGACCCAGTACTTC. Protein: CSVDRMWETQYF.

This clonotype was found many times. This chain joins TRBV15 and TRBJ1-5, with D unresolved. This CDR3 contains 15 residues. Germline values: CDR1 LNHNV, CDR2 YYDKDF (reference sequence). Trimming pared 5 bases from V and 7 bases from J, leaving 18 bases between. Here the CDR3 reads CATSDGHFSGQPQHF. CDR3 nucleotide sequence: TGTGCCACCAGCGACGGTCACTTCTCCGGGCAGCCCCAGCATTTT.